The 16 T cell receptor beta chains given below trace back to one sample, sequenced in a study of blood T cell repertoires in COVID-19. Profiling relied on immunoSEQ multiplex PCR, and the TCRdb table lists in-frame clones only, not all of them. The table lists some 210,000 clones, more than 70% of them singletons. The sequencing sample was made of PBMCs or T cells enriched from blood (not recorded which). The receptors originated from a man aged 25-40 years with acute COVID-19.

This clone was seen a single time. V usage is TRBV11-2 and J usage is TRBJ2-7; 9 nucleotides align to TRBD1. Germline V CDR1 and CDR2: SGHAT, FQNNGV. With V trimmed by 3 bases and J by 6 bases, 12 bases remained unmatched. The CDR3 is made up of 16 amino acids. CDR3 in amino acids: CASSFQGGTGLLEQYF. The CDR3 DNA reads TGTGCCAGCAGCTTCCAAGGGGGGACAGGGCTGCTCGAGCAGTACTTC.

This chain links TRBV5-3 with TRBJ2-3; 8 bases agree with TRBD1. TRBV5-3 is an open reading frame, and its role is uncertain. V gave up 3 bases and J gave up 6 bases; unmatched junction bases: 3. The CDR3 contains 13 residues. In nucleotides, the CDR3 is TGTGCCAGAAGCTCGGACAGGGTTGATACGCAGTATTTT. Amino acid sequence: CARSSDRVDTQYF.

The chain employs TRBV10-3 and TRBJ2-3, with D possibly TRBD2 on 6 matching bases. Between the trimmed V and J ends, which lost 1 base and 0 bases, there was a span of 11 bases. Per germline, CDR1 ENHRY and CDR2 SYGVKD. The CDR3 loop spans 16 amino acids. CDR3 residues: CAISELRGLSTDTQYF. DNA for the CDR3: TGTGCCATCAGTGAGTTGCGGGGCCTTAGCACAGATACGCAGTATTTT.

The CDR3 bases are TGTGCCAGCAGTGAAGCTTCGGCGGCCACTGAAGCTTTCTTT. Its protein is CASSEASAATEAFF. The chain combines TRBV6-1 with TRBJ1-1; D unclear. The germline V gene encodes CDR1 MNHNS and CDR2 SASEGT. The V end was cut by 0 bases, the J end by 4 bases, with 9 bases between. This CDR3 spans 14 amino acids.

As for this clone: The same CDR3 can be traced to other DNA sequences in this sample. The chain links TRBV20-1 to TRBJ2-7; 7 bases are shared with TRBD2. Germline CDR1 is DFQATT and CDR2 is SNEGSKA (reference sequence). The CDR3 covers 11 residues. Germline trimming cut 3 bases from V and 6 bases from J; bases unmatched to any gene: 2. CDR3 loop: CSARSGVEQYF. In DNA, the CDR3 is TGCAGTGCTAGGAGCGGGGTCGAGCAGTACTTC.

This clone showed up just once. The genes are TRBV9 and TRBJ2-1; D may be TRBD2 (5 bases). Between the trimmed V and J ends, which lost 4 bases and 6 bases, there was a span of 14 bases. There are 14 residues in the CDR3. Germline lookup yields CDR1 SGDLS and CDR2 YYNGEE. The CDR3 DNA follows: TGTGCCAGCAGCCAAAAGCCGGGGTTCAATGAGCAGTTCTTC. This sequence encodes CASSQKPGFNEQFF.

The V call is TRBV5-5, the J call TRBJ2-7; 15 positions match TRBD2. This CDR3 has 17 residues. Looked up from germline, CDR1 is SGHKS and CDR2 is YYEKEE (reference sequence). V was clipped by 4 bases and J by 5 bases; unmatched bases: 10. CDR3 sequence (DNA): TGTGCCAGCAGCCAGTGGACTAGCGGGGGGGCTCGTGACGAGCAGTACTTC. Protein product: CASSQWTSGGARDEQYF.

The gene calls are TRBV28 and TRBJ2-7, with a possible D match to TRBD1 (5 bases). V lost 4 bases to trimming and J lost 2 bases, with 12 bases between them. From germline, CDR1 is MDHEN and CDR2 SYDVKM. The CDR3 consists of 14 residues. CDR3: CASSSPQGTYEQYF. CDR3 nucleotide sequence: TGTGCCAGCAGTTCCCCCCAGGGTACCTACGAGCAGTACTTC.

Only a few counts were recorded for this clone. The gene calls are TRBV27 and TRBJ2-1; the match to TRBD2 covers 15 bases. Trimming removed 5 bases from V and 7 bases from J; junction bases left unmatched: 6. Germline V gene lookup returns CDR1 MNHEY and CDR2 SMNVEV (reference sequence). The CDR3 totals 16 residues. DNA of the CDR3: TGTGCCAGCAGTACCCGGACTAGCGGGGGGGCGAATGAGCAGTTCTTC. It codes for CASSTRTSGGANEQFF.

V is TRBV24-1 and J is TRBJ2-7, with D possibly being TRBD1 (5 bases). The CDR3 is 12 amino acids. Germline-derived CDR1 and CDR2 are KGHDR and SFDVKD. V dropped 3 bases and J dropped 3 bases, with 5 bases sitting between them. In DNA, the CDR3 is TGTGCCACCAGTGATGGACACTACGAGCAGTACTTC. Translated, it gives CATSDGHYEQYF.

V and J are TRBV5-6 and TRBJ2-2; no definite D call. The CDR3 has 14 residues. Trimming shortened V by 0 bases and J by 3 bases, and 6 bases separated the two germline ends. Germline CDR1 is SGHDT and CDR2 is YYEEEE. The CDR3 nucleotides are TGTGCCAGCAGCTTGGCGGTCGACACCGGGGAGCTGTTTTTT. Its translation is CASSLAVDTGELFF.

The chain joins TRBV6-2 or TRBV6-3 to TRBJ2-3; 9 nucleotides match TRBD2. CDR3 length equals 15 residues. V shed 2 bases and J 6 bases; nucleotides not matched to a gene: 6. Germline CDR1 MNHEY, CDR2 SVGEGT. Written as DNA, the CDR3 is TGTGCCAGCAGTTACAGGGTAGCGGGGGTGGATACGCAGTATTTT. The encoded protein is CASSYRVAGVDTQYF.

The gene calls are TRBV11-1 and TRBJ1-6, with D perhaps TRBD1 (6 bases). This CDR3 comprises 16 residues. V was trimmed by 2 bases and J by 6 bases, leaving 14 bases between them. The germline CDR1 and CDR2 sequences are SGHAT and FQDESV (reference sequence). This CDR3 is CASSLKLAGVNSPLHF. The CDR3 DNA sequence: TGTGCCAGCAGCTTAAAGCTCGCAGGGGTTAATTCACCCCTCCACTTT.

The chain combines TRBV5-1 with TRBJ2-3; TRBD2 aligns across 12 bases. The germline gives CDR1 SGHRS, CDR2 YFSETQ. The V gene end was trimmed by 1 base and the J gene end by 0 bases; junction bases not matched to a gene: 0. CDR3 length: 16 amino acids. CDR3 bases: TGCGCCAGCAGCTTGACTAGCGGGGGGAGCACAGATACGCAGTATTTT. Translated: CASSLTSGGSTDTQYF.

The rearrangement uses TRBV5-4 and TRBJ1-3; D may be TRBD1 (5 bases). This CDR3 is 16 amino acids long. Germline assignment: CDR1 SGHNT and CDR2 YYREEE (reference sequence). The V and J ends lost 1 base and 4 bases respectively, with 15 bases between them. The CDR3 sequence: CASSLSGQGGGNTIYF. The CDR3 DNA follows: TGTGCCAGCAGCTTGTCAGGGCAGGGAGGCGGAAACACCATATATTTT. Variable domain in full (rest from reference TRBV5-4 and TRBJ1-3): ETGVTQSPTHLIKTRGQQVTLRCSSQSGHNTVSWYQQALGQGPQFIFQYYREEENGRGNFPPRFSGLQFPNYSSELNVNALELDDSALYLCASSLSGQGGGNTIYFGEGSWLTVV.

The rearrangement links TRBV3-1 (or the pseudogene TRBV3-2) to TRBJ2-7; a weak D match, TRBD2 (7 bases). V lost 4 bases and J 5 bases, leaving 15 bases between the germline ends. CDR1 LGHDT and CDR2 YNNKEL come from the germline V gene (reference sequence). The CDR3 runs to 14 residues. The CDR3 here is CASSLSGGAHEQYF. The CDR3 DNA sequence: TGTGCCAGCAGCCTGTCTGGGGGGGCTCACGAGCAGTACTTC.